Below are 19 T cell receptor beta chains sequenced from a single sample in a study of control samples from healthy donors and cancer patients. Libraries were prepared by immunoSEQ multiplex PCR; TCRdb keeps only in-frame clonotypes and omits some of them. Of 120,000 to 150,000 clones in the sample, roughly 89% are singletons; the top ten hold roughly 12%. Sequencing used blood. These receptor sequences come from a man aged 30 to 39 in good health.

The count of this clone is one. The chain links TRBV6-5 to TRBJ1-4; D is uncertain. In germline, CDR1 is MNHEY, CDR2 SVGAGI. V was shortened by 7 bases and J by 8 bases, with 17 bases between the two germline ends. The CDR3 has 14 residues. The CDR3 region has the DNA TGTGCCAGCATTCAGCCAGGAGAACGCGAAAAACTGTTTTTT. It codes for CASIQPGEREKLFF.

This chain connects TRBV6-2 or TRBV6-3 to TRBJ2-1, with TRBD2 matching 11 bases. Germline V lookup: CDR1 MNHEY, CDR2 SVGEGT. Unmatched junction bases numbered 6, after V lost 0 bases and J lost 8 bases. CDR3 length: 16 amino acids. This chain's CDR3 is CASSYSYTSGSYEQFF. In nucleotides, the CDR3 is TGTGCCAGCAGTTACTCGTACACTAGCGGGAGTTATGAGCAGTTCTTC.

The rearrangement links TRBV28 to TRBJ2-7; D unresolved. The CDR3 consists of 13 residues. CDR1 and CDR2 from the germline V gene are MDHEN and SYDVKM. V dropped 3 bases and J dropped 3 bases, with 9 bases sitting between them. The CDR3: CASSFSSRYEQYF. As DNA, the CDR3 is TGTGCCAGCAGTTTTTCGTCCCGCTACGAGCAGTACTTC. The full variable domain, in which reference TRBV28 and TRBJ2-7 provide the parts outside the CDR3, is DVKVTQSSRYLVKRTGEKVFLECVQDMDHENMFWYRQDPGLGLRLIYFSYDVKMKEKGDIPEGYSVSREKKERFSLILESASTNQTSMYLCASSFSSRYEQYFGPGTRLTVT.

This chain joins TRBV28 and TRBJ2-5; tentatively, D is TRBD2 (5 bases). Trimming removed 4 bases at V and 3 bases at J, with 6 bases between. Germline CDR1 and CDR2: MDHEN and SYDVKM. The CDR3 loop spans 12 amino acids. The CDR3 protein is CASSWGEETQYF. DNA of the CDR3: TGTGCCAGCAGTTGGGGAGAAGAGACCCAGTACTTC.

This clone has more than one count but fewer than ten. This CDR3 is CASSQDGPSEEKLFF. The CDR3 bases are TGTGCCAGCAGCCAAGATGGCCCGTCAGAGGAAAAACTGTTTTTT. This chain uses TRBV3-1 (or the pseudogene TRBV3-2) with TRBJ1-4; D ambiguous. V was cut by 0 bases and J by 8 bases, with 13 bases left in between. In germline, CDR1 is LGHDT, CDR2 YNNKEL (reference sequence). CDR3 length: 15 residues.

The chain joins TRBV28 to TRBJ1-1; maybe TRBD1 (5 bases). The germline CDR1 and CDR2 sequences are MDHEN and SYDVKM. V was clipped by 6 bases and J by 1 base, with 12 bases between them. This CDR3 contains 14 residues. The CDR3 loop is CASSTLTGNTEAFF. CDR3 coding DNA: TGTGCCAGCAGCACATTAACAGGGAACACTGAAGCTTTCTTT. The complete variable domain, with remaining parts taken from reference TRBV28 and TRBJ1-1, reads DVKVTQSSRYLVKRTGEKVFLECVQDMDHENMFWYRQDPGLGLRLIYFSYDVKMKEKGDIPEGYSVSREKKERFSLILESASTNQTSMYLCASSTLTGNTEAFFGQGTRLTVV.

The chain uses TRBV7-6 and TRBJ2-7, with 9 bases identical to TRBD2. CDR1 and CDR2 from the germline V gene are SGHVS and FNYEAQ. After removal of 0 bases from V and 7 bases from J, the junction contained 7 bases not matched to a gene. The CDR3 consists of 15 residues. CDR3 amino acids: CASSLAFSGSKEQYF. The DNA of the CDR3 is TGTGCCAGCAGCTTAGCGTTTAGCGGGAGTAAGGAGCAGTACTTC.

The chain employs TRBV5-6 and TRBJ1-2, with D possibly TRBD1 on 5 matching bases. CDR3 length equals 13 residues. V lost 7 bases, J lost 6 bases, and 16 bases lay in between. Germline V gene sequence: CDR1 SGHDT, CDR2 YYEEEE. The CDR3 sequence: CASRSAGINGYTF. CDR3 bases: TGTGCCAGCCGATCGGCAGGGATCAATGGCTACACCTTC.

The V gene is TRBV2, the J gene TRBJ2-6; either TRBD1 or TRBD2 may fit D (5 bases each). The CDR3 spans 14 residues. Germline-derived CDR1 and CDR2 are SNHLY and FYNNEI. The V and J ends lost 6 bases and 4 bases respectively, with 10 bases between them. The CDR3 loop is CASSRVAGANVLTF. In DNA, the CDR3 is TGTGCCAGCAGCAGGGTAGCGGGGGCCAACGTCCTGACTTTC.

This clone was seen a few times. This chain joins TRBV5-1 and TRBJ1-2; the match to TRBD1 covers 9 bases. CDR3 length equals 14 residues. Looked up from germline, CDR1 is SGHRS and CDR2 is YFSETQ. V shed 6 bases, J shed 8 bases, and the junction held 11 bases outside the gene matches. The CDR3 coding sequence is TGCGCCAGCAAGGCTCCGGGACAGGGTGGCGGCTACACCTTC. Amino acids: CASKAPGQGGGYTF. The variable domain in full, with the rest retrieved from reference TRBV5-1 and TRBJ1-2, is KAGVTQTPRYLIKTRGQQVTLSCSPISGHRSVSWYQQTPGQGLQFLFEYFSETQRNKGNFPGRFSGRQFSNSRSEMNVSTLELGDSALYLCASKAPGQGGGYTFGSGTRLTVV.

This clone showed up just a few times. This chain links TRBV15 with TRBJ2-7; 7 bases agree with TRBD1. The junction had 3 bases not matched to a gene; V was cut back by 1 base and J by 0 bases. The CDR3 extends over 15 amino acids. Germline V gene lookup returns CDR1 LNHNV and CDR2 YYDKDF (reference sequence). DNA for the CDR3: TGTGCCACCAGCAGAGCGACAGGGAGCTCCTACGAGCAGTACTTC. Protein product: CATSRATGSSYEQYF. The whole variable domain, remainder taken from reference TRBV15 and TRBJ2-7, is DAMVIQNPRYQVTQFGKPVTLSCSQTLNHNVMYWYQQKSSQAPKLLFHYYDKDFNNEADTPDNFQSRRPNTSFCFLDIRSPGLGDTAMYLCATSRATGSSYEQYFGPGTRLTVT.

The CDR3 region is CASSADLLSYEQYF. In nucleotides, the CDR3 is TGTGCCAGCAGCGCGGACCTGTTATCCTACGAGCAGTACTTC. The chain links TRBV9 to TRBJ2-7; D not certain. Germline V lookup: CDR1 SGDLS, CDR2 YYNGEE. This CDR3 contains 14 residues. The V end lost 3 bases, the J end lost 1 base, and 11 bases lay between the germline ends.

This chain links TRBV9 with TRBJ2-3; D is uncertain. Trimming stripped 3 bases from V and 0 bases from J, with 8 bases between. This CDR3 has 14 residues. Germline assignment: CDR1 SGDLS and CDR2 YYNGEE. The CDR3 coding sequence is TGTGCCAGCAGCGCTCACTCTAGCACAGATACGCAGTATTTT. The encoded protein is CASSAHSSTDTQYF.

The chain combines TRBV4-1 with TRBJ1-5; 8 bases map to TRBD1. The V segment lost 1 base and the J segment 7 bases; nucleotides outside the gene matches: 6. This CDR3 region has 15 residues. Per germline, CDR1 MGHRA and CDR2 YSYEKL. CDR3 amino acids: CASSQVGQGPQPQHF. CDR3 in DNA: TGCGCCAGCAGCCAAGTTGGACAGGGACCCCAGCCCCAGCATTTT.

The gene calls are TRBV6-5 and TRBJ2-7; D tentatively fits TRBD1 or TRBD2 (5 bases each). CDR1 and CDR2 (germline): MNHEY, SVGAGI. The CDR3 runs 13 residues. The germline V and J ends were trimmed by 10 bases and 3 bases, with 16 bases remaining between them. CDR3 DNA: TGTGCCACCACCTGGGGGATCGGCTACGAGCAGTACTTC. As protein: CATTWGIGYEQYF.

This clone was counted a single time. The rearrangement joins TRBV30 to TRBJ2-7, with D possibly matching TRBD2 (7 bases). CDR3 length: 15 amino acids. Per the germline V gene, CDR1 is GTSNPN and CDR2 is SVGIG (reference sequence). With 0 bases removed from V and 0 bases from J, the gap between germline ends came to 12 bases. CDR3 residues: CAWSVRGAGSYEQYF. The CDR3 DNA reads as TGTGCCTGGAGTGTACGGGGGGCCGGCTCCTACGAGCAGTACTTC.

The chain employs TRBV15 and TRBJ1-4, with a weak D call TRBD1 (5 bases). Looked up from germline, CDR1 is LNHNV and CDR2 is YYDKDF (reference sequence). The CDR3 consists of 14 residues. V shed 5 bases and J shed 3 bases, with 10 bases lying between them. The CDR3 here is CATSDSLSNEKLFF. In DNA, the CDR3 is TGTGCCACCAGCGACAGTCTTTCTAATGAAAAACTGTTTTTT.

The chain joins TRBV4-2 to TRBJ2-7; possible D gene TRBD1, 6 bases. V was pared by 0 bases and J by 1 base, with 16 bases between. CDR3 length equals 17 residues. Per germline, CDR1 LGHNA and CDR2 YNFKEQ. As DNA, the CDR3 is TGTGCCAGCAGCCAAGACCGTGGAACAGGGAGTTCCTACGAGCAGTACTTC. It encodes CASSQDRGTGSSYEQYF.

V gene TRBV9 combines with J gene TRBJ1-2; D ambiguous. Germline V gene lookup returns CDR1 SGDLS and CDR2 YYNGEE. The V gene lost 0 bases and the J gene lost 8 bases, with 14 bases spanning the gap. The CDR3 contains 14 residues. The CDR3 sequence: CASSVVGPGSGYTF. Here the CDR3 DNA reads TGTGCCAGCAGCGTAGTCGGTCCTGGGTCCGGCTACACCTTC.